Here is one TCR beta chain with its context. Its antigen remains unidentified. Per germline, CDR1 LGHNA and CDR2 YNFKEQ. This CDR3 has 15 residues. Trimming left V 0 bases short and J 5 bases short, with 11 bases between. While the first cohort had 650 to 850 subjects, the donors belonged to the separate validation cohort of roughly 130 subjects. The data stem from a study of cytomegalovirus exposure and HLA in healthy donors. Sequencing used immunoSEQ multiplex PCR; TCRdb keeps in-frame clones, though not all of them. The table lists 200,000 to 250,000 clones, approximately 84% of them singletons. The study, taken as a whole, reports: The study put under 200 TCR beta chains on its list as cytomegalovirus-associated. Per published reports, the classifier diagnosed cytomegalovirus status with high specificity and sensitivity.

This chain joins TRBV4-2 and TRBJ1-5; maybe TRBD1 (5 bases). The sequenced material came from PBMCs. This receptor was taken from a man aged 18 to 29 in good health and CMV-seropositive. The CDR3 DNA reads as TGTGCCAGCAGCCAAGATGGGCAGGGCTATCAGCCCCAGCATTTT. Encoded protein: CASSQDGQGYQPQHF.